This TCR beta chain appears in the sequencing data of a study of vaccination effects on CD4 cells after COVID-19. Using viral peptide pools, the ViraFEST assay grew out antigen-specific CD4+ T cells prior to sequencing. Following 10 days of culture, CD4+ T cells were isolated. Every participant took two doses of the BNT162b2 or mRNA-1273 vaccine. The germline V gene encodes CDR1 LGHDT and CDR2 YNNKEL (reference sequence). V lost 8 bases and J 2 bases, leaving 15 bases between the germline ends. The CDR3 is made up of 14 amino acids. With respect to this clone: Its antigen is undetermined.

The assay was immunoSEQ multiplex PCR, and TCRdb's table has in-frame clones only and misses some. The sample consists of about 28,000 clones, over 70% of them appearing once. This TCR was recovered from a human donor who received a COVID-19 vaccine. The chain couples TRBV3-1 (or the pseudogene TRBV3-2) to TRBJ2-5; perhaps TRBD2 as D (7 bases). Here the sequenced sample was CD4+ T cells from PBMCs cultured with HCoV-NL63 spike peptides, taken after COVID-19 vaccination. The CDR3 protein is CASGGGHTQETQYF. CDR3 nucleotides: TGTGCCAGCGGGGGGGGACACACGCAAGAGACCCAGTACTTC.